This entry lists 31 T cell receptor beta chains sequenced from one sample in a study of blood T cell repertoires in COVID-19. TCRdb's copy holds only in-frame clones and misses some; the assay was immunoSEQ multiplex PCR. The sample has hundreds of thousands of clones, around 91% seen once. The sample was peripheral blood. These receptors originate from a young woman who had recovered from COVID-19.

The chain recombines TRBV9 with TRBJ1-6; D perhaps matches TRBD1 (5 bases). This CDR3 region has 14 residues. Trimming cost V 0 bases and J 10 bases, with 11 bases left between them. CDR1 is SGDLS, CDR2 YYNGEE, per germline. The CDR3 sequence: CASSVGGVGSPLHF. CDR3 DNA: TGTGCCAGCAGCGTAGGGGGCGTAGGCTCACCCCTCCACTTT.

This clone was seen once. The chain carries TRBV29-1 and TRBJ2-4; a possible D gene is TRBD2 (6 bases). V was clipped by 5 bases and J by 0 bases, with 11 bases between them. Germline CDR1 and CDR2: SQVTM and ANQGSEA. This CDR3 region has 14 residues. The CDR3 reads CSVKRDLAKNIQYF. As DNA, the CDR3 is TGCAGCGTTAAAAGGGACTTAGCCAAAAACATTCAGTACTTC.

This chain connects TRBV4-1 to TRBJ2-7; 7 bases agree with TRBD1. The CDR3 spans 15 residues. The ends lost 1 base at V and 2 bases at J; junction bases unmatched: 5. From germline, CDR1 is MGHRA and CDR2 YSYEKL. The CDR3 loop reads CASSQVPGGAYEQYV. CDR3 nucleotides: TGCGCCAGCAGCCAAGTTCCAGGGGGAGCCTACGAGCAGTACGTC.

The V and J genes are TRBV5-5 and TRBJ2-5, with 8 bases matching TRBD2. With 4 bases clipped from V and 5 bases from J, the junction kept 7 bases outside the gene matches. In germline, CDR1 is SGHKS, CDR2 YYEKEE (reference sequence). This CDR3 is 14 amino acids long. The CDR3 here is CASSGGTSGETQYF. The CDR3 nucleotides read TGTGCCAGCAGCGGCGGAACTAGCGGTGAGACCCAGTACTTC.

This rearrangement joins TRBV27 to TRBJ1-1; 9 positions match TRBD1. Germline CDR1 and CDR2: MNHEY and SMNVEV (reference sequence). The CDR3 contains 17 residues. Trimming cost V 6 bases and J 3 bases; bases outside gene matches: 14. The CDR3 sequence is CASRSGTGTSQDTEAFF. CDR3 coding DNA: TGTGCCAGCAGGAGCGGGACAGGGACTTCTCAGGACACTGAAGCTTTCTTT.

J is TRBJ1-3 and V is TRBV15; 9 bases align to TRBD1. Germline V gives CDR1 LNHNV, CDR2 YYDKDF (reference sequence). Trimming cost V 3 bases and J 1 base; bases outside gene matches: 4. This CDR3 has 16 residues. The CDR3 nucleotides are TGTGCCACCAGCAGGGGACAGGGCCGATCTGGAAACACCATATATTTT. This sequence encodes CATSRGQGRSGNTIYF.

This chain links TRBV4-3 with TRBJ2-5, with 8 bases aligning to TRBD2. CDR1 and CDR2 from the germline V gene are LGHNA and YSLEER. Unmatched junction bases numbered 9, after V lost 0 bases and J lost 6 bases. The CDR3 loop spans 16 amino acids. Written as DNA, the CDR3 is TGCGCCAGCAGCCAAGACGGAGCGGGAGCTGTCCAGACCCAGTACTTC. Encoded protein: CASSQDGAGAVQTQYF.

The chain has TRBV28 and TRBJ2-2; TRBD1 matches 8 bases. CDR1 is MDHEN and CDR2 is SYDVKM in the germline V gene. The CDR3 spans 14 residues. Trimming took 8 bases from V and 5 from J; bases not matched to a gene: 7. The CDR3: CASGKDRVTGELFF. The CDR3 DNA is TGTGCCAGCGGGAAGGACAGGGTTACCGGGGAGCTGTTTTTT. Using reference TRBV28 and TRBJ2-2 for the parts outside the CDR3, the full variable domain is DVKVTQSSRYLVKRTGEKVFLECVQDMDHENMFWYRQDPGLGLRLIYFSYDVKMKEKGDIPEGYSVSREKKERFSLILESASTNQTSMYLCASGKDRVTGELFFGEGSRLTVL.

CDR3 DNA: TGTGCCAGCGGCGGAACCCCCGTTGTCGATGAGCAGTTCTTC. It translates to CASGGTPVVDEQFF. The chain employs TRBV6-5 and TRBJ2-1; no clear D gene. Between the trimmed V and J ends, which lost 8 bases and 8 bases, there was a span of 19 bases. This CDR3 has 14 amino acids. Germline CDR1 reads MNHEY; CDR2 reads SVGAGI.

V usage is TRBV4-3 and J usage is TRBJ1-1; D remains ambiguous. The CDR3 is 15 amino acids. The V end was cut by 0 bases, the J end by 5 bases, with 13 bases between. Germline CDR1 is LGHNA and CDR2 is YSLEER. CDR3 bases: TGCGCCAGCAGCCAAGATCTAGAAGCACATACTGAAGCTTTCTTT. Translation gives CASSQDLEAHTEAFF.

J is TRBJ1-6 and V is TRBV5-6; the match to TRBD1 covers 9 bases. Looked up from germline, CDR1 is SGHDT and CDR2 is YYEEEE. After removal of 4 bases from V and 7 bases from J, the junction contained 6 bases not matched to a gene. CDR3 length: 15 residues. CDR3: CASSVYRGRNSPLHF. CDR3 nucleotide sequence: TGTGCCAGCAGCGTATACAGGGGGCGAAATTCACCCCTCCACTTT. Full variable domain (rest looked up from reference TRBV5-6 and TRBJ1-6): DAGVTQSPTHLIKTRGQQVTLRCSPKSGHDTVSWYQQALGQGPQFIFQYYEEEERQRGNFPDRFSGHQFPNYSSELNVNALLLGDSALYLCASSVYRGRNSPLHFGNGTRLTVT.

This chain connects TRBV7-9 to TRBJ2-7; TRBD2 aligns across 11 bases. The CDR3 extends over 17 amino acids. V shed 1 base, J shed 6 bases, and the junction held 11 bases outside the gene matches. Germline CDR1 SEHNR, CDR2 FQNEAQ (reference sequence). The CDR3 DNA reads as TGTGCCAGCAGCTTAGGAGGGTCACTAGCGGGAGCGCCCGAGCAGTACGTC. Its translation: CASSLGGSLAGAPEQYV.

Only one count was recorded for this clone. This rearrangement joins TRBV2 to TRBJ1-1; tentative D call: TRBD1 (6 bases). The length of the CDR3 is 14 residues. Germline V gene lookup returns CDR1 SNHLY and CDR2 FYNNEI. With 5 bases removed from V and 1 base from J, the gap between germline ends came to 11 bases. The chain's CDR3 is CASSIRGANTEAFF. The CDR3 DNA follows: TGTGCCAGCAGTATACGGGGGGCGAACACTGAAGCTTTCTTT.

V and J are TRBV27 and TRBJ2-2, with 8 bases matching TRBD2. Losses at the gene ends were 5 bases for V and 6 bases for J; bases not matched to a gene: 8. CDR3 length equals 15 residues. The V gene's germline CDR1 is MNHEY and CDR2 SMNVEV (reference sequence). The CDR3 sequence is CASSPRTSRAGELFF. The CDR3 region has the DNA TGTGCCAGCAGTCCACGGACTAGCCGGGCCGGGGAGCTGTTTTTT.

J is TRBJ1-1 and V is TRBV7-2, with D possibly matching TRBD1 (5 bases). Germline-derived CDR1 and CDR2 are SGHTA and FQGNSA. This CDR3 contains 16 residues. The V end was cut by 2 bases, the J end by 2 bases, with 15 bases between. Here the CDR3 reads CASSLLSVGANTEAFF. The CDR3 region has the DNA TGTGCCAGCAGCTTACTGTCGGTAGGGGCTAACACTGAAGCTTTCTTT.

The chain combines TRBV3-1 (or the pseudogene TRBV3-2) with TRBJ2-7; tentative D call: TRBD1 (5 bases). Deletions cut 4 bases from V and 1 base from J, with 11 bases between. Germline V CDR1 and CDR2: LGHDT, YNNKEL (reference sequence). The CDR3 has 14 amino acids. The CDR3 sequence is CASSPTGASYEQYV. In DNA, the CDR3 is TGTGCCAGCAGCCCCACAGGCGCATCCTACGAGCAGTACGTC.

The rearrangement uses TRBV4-3 and TRBJ2-1; D gene ambiguous. Per the germline V gene, CDR1 is LGHNA and CDR2 is YSLEER. This CDR3 is 17 amino acids long. V lost 0 bases and J 0 bases, leaving 12 bases between the germline ends. The CDR3 loop reads CASSQDTGTSSYNEQFF. CDR3 nucleotide sequence: TGCGCCAGCAGCCAAGATACGGGTACCAGCTCCTACAATGAGCAGTTCTTC.

The count of this clone is one. The chain recombines TRBV28 with TRBJ2-3; 7 bases fit TRBD1. The V gene end was trimmed by 3 bases and the J gene end by 1 base; junction bases not matched to a gene: 1. Germline CDR1 MDHEN, CDR2 SYDVKM. The CDR3 runs 14 residues. In DNA, the CDR3 is TGTGCCAGCAGTTTGGGGACAGGCACAGATACGCAGTATTTT. Its protein is CASSLGTGTDTQYF.

The V and J genes are TRBV11-2 and TRBJ1-1; maybe TRBD1 (5 bases). V lost 8 bases and J lost 3, with 10 bases in between. This CDR3 is built from 12 residues. Germline CDR1 and CDR2: SGHAT and FQNNGV. The CDR3 spells CASSIGDTEAFF. The CDR3 nucleotides read TGTGCCAGCTCAATAGGGGACACTGAAGCTTTCTTT.

The V gene is TRBV29-1, the J gene TRBJ1-1; 9 bases match TRBD1. V lost 7 bases to trimming and J lost 0 bases; unmatched junction nucleotides: 9. Germline V gene lookup returns CDR1 SQVTM and CDR2 ANQGSEA. The CDR3 is 15 residues long. CDR3 nucleotides: TGCAGCGCGGGACAGGGAATAATAATGAACACTGAAGCTTTCTTT. Protein sequence: CSAGQGIIMNTEAFF.

The J gene is TRBJ2-1, the V gene TRBV7-2; 8 bases fit TRBD2. The CDR3 covers 15 residues. CDR1 SGHTA and CDR2 FQGNSA come from the germline V gene. V shed 4 bases and J 6 bases; nucleotides not matched to a gene: 8. CDR3 amino acids: CASSSFGRAFNEQFF. The CDR3 DNA reads as TGTGCCAGCAGCTCGTTCGGGAGGGCCTTCAATGAGCAGTTCTTC.

V is TRBV28 and J is TRBJ2-7; 9 nucleotides match TRBD1. The ends lost 6 bases at V and 3 bases at J; junction bases unmatched: 9. Germline CDR1 is MDHEN and CDR2 is SYDVKM. The CDR3 length is 15 residues. In nucleotides, the CDR3 is TGTGCCAGCAGGGAGGGACAGGGTCCCTACTACGAGCAGTACGTC. Protein sequence: CASREGQGPYYEQYV.

The chain is built from TRBV7-2 and TRBJ1-1; 7 bases map to TRBD1. Trimming cost V 5 bases and J 1 base; bases outside gene matches: 7. The CDR3 is made up of 15 amino acids. The V gene's germline CDR1 is SGHTA and CDR2 FQGNSA. CDR3 protein: CASSPWGQTNTEAFF. CDR3 nucleotides: TGTGCCAGCAGCCCGTGGGGACAGACGAACACTGAAGCTTTCTTT.

CDR3 residues: CASSSGVGKNEQYV. CDR3 sequence (DNA): TGTGCCAGCTCATCAGGGGTTGGAAAAAACGAGCAGTACGTC. J is TRBJ2-7 and V is TRBV18; D might be TRBD1 (6 bases). Trimming removed 5 bases from V and 5 bases from J, with 16 bases in between. The CDR3 has 14 amino acids. Germline V CDR1 and CDR2: KGHSH, LQKENI.

The chain couples TRBV28 to TRBJ2-1, with D perhaps TRBD2 (7 bases). CDR1 and CDR2 from the germline V gene are MDHEN and SYDVKM. Trimming removed 7 bases at V and 0 bases at J, with 16 bases between. The CDR3 contains 16 residues. CDR3 amino acids: CASTWGGDYSYNEQFF. As DNA, the CDR3 is TGTGCCAGCACCTGGGGGGGCGATTACTCCTACAATGAGCAGTTCTTC.

This clone was seen once. CDR3 in DNA: TGTGCCAGCAGTCTCACACAGGGATTTTACGAGCAGTACGTC. Residues: CASSLTQGFYEQYV. V and J are TRBV6-5 and TRBJ2-7; D might be TRBD1 (6 bases). The ends were cut back, 5 bases at V and 4 bases at J, with 15 bases in the middle. This CDR3 spans 14 amino acids. The germline gives CDR1 MNHEY, CDR2 SVGAGI.

DNA of the CDR3: TGTGCCAGCAGTGATACCGGGACAGGGGACACTGAAGCTTTCTTT. It is translated as CASSDTGTGDTEAFF. This chain links TRBV25-1 with TRBJ1-1, with 10 nucleotides matching TRBD1. V was pared by 3 bases and J by 3 bases, with 4 bases of the junction left unmatched. Germline V gene data show CDR1 as MGHDK and CDR2 as SYGVNS. There are 15 residues in the CDR3. Combining the CDR3 with reference TRBV25-1 and TRBJ1-1 gives the whole variable domain EADIYQTPRYLVIGTGKKITLECSQTMGHDKMYWYQQDPGMELHLIHYSYGVNSTEKGDLSSESTVSRIRTEHFPLTLESARPSHTSQYLCASSDTGTGDTEAFFGQGTRLTVV.

The CDR3 spells CASSLELANTGELFF. CDR3 DNA sequence: TGCGCCAGCAGCTTAGAACTCGCGAACACCGGGGAGCTGTTTTTT. The chain combines TRBV5-1 with TRBJ2-2; D is unclear. The V end lost 2 bases, the J end lost 0 bases, and 8 bases lay between the germline ends. In germline, CDR1 is SGHRS, CDR2 YFSETQ. This CDR3 comprises 15 residues.

This clone was detected only a few times. The gene calls are TRBV5-6 and TRBJ2-5; possible D gene TRBD1, 6 bases. CDR3 length equals 15 residues. CDR1 SGHDT and CDR2 YYEEEE come from the germline V gene. V was pared by 3 bases and J by 3 bases, with 15 bases between. The CDR3 DNA follows: TGTGCCAGCAGCTGGAGATCGGGACATAAAGAGACCCAGTACTTC. It specifies CASSWRSGHKETQYF.

The V gene is TRBV11-2, the J gene TRBJ2-6; the D is unclear. The V gene's germline CDR1 is SGHAT and CDR2 FQNNGV. The CDR3 length is 17 residues. With 0 bases removed from V and 1 base from J, the gap between germline ends came to 10 bases. DNA of the CDR3: TGTGCCAGCAGCTTAGATGTGAGAGCTTCTGGGGCCAACGTCCTGACTTTC. It yields the protein CASSLDVRASGANVLTF.

The rearrangement links TRBV7-2 to TRBJ2-1; 10 bases are a match to TRBD2. The CDR3 covers 15 residues. Per germline, CDR1 SGHTA and CDR2 FQGNSA. Trimming removed 2 bases from V and 9 bases from J; junction bases left unmatched: 7. CDR3 coding DNA: TGTGCCAGCAGCTTATCCTGGACTAGCGGCGGTGAGCAGTTCTTC. As protein: CASSLSWTSGGEQFF.